Listed here are 21 T cell receptor beta chains from one sample, sequenced in a study of blood T cell repertoires in COVID-19. The assay was immunoSEQ multiplex PCR, and TCRdb's table has in-frame clones only and misses some. This table has over 250,000 clones, over 75% appearing once. The sample comprised peripheral blood. The receptors were sampled from a man aged 45-60 years with active or convalescent COVID-19.

The chain has TRBV27 and TRBJ1-1; TRBD1 aligns across 10 bases. This CDR3 spans 15 amino acids. Germline V gene sequence: CDR1 MNHEY, CDR2 SMNVEV (reference sequence). J gave up 3 bases and V 3 bases, and 4 bases lay outside the gene matches. CDR3 sequence reads: CASSFRTGGYTEAFF. In DNA, the CDR3 is TGTGCCAGCAGTTTCCGGACAGGGGGTTACACTGAAGCTTTCTTT.

The CDR3 region has the DNA TGCGCCAGCAGCTTGGCGACAGGGGAGTGGCACACTGAAGCTTTCTTT. This translates into CASSLATGEWHTEAFF. The rearrangement uses TRBV5-1 and TRBJ1-1, with 8 bases aligning to TRBD1. The CDR3 runs to 16 residues. Germline-derived CDR1 and CDR2 are SGHRS and YFSETQ. V shed 0 bases, J shed 3 bases, and the junction held 7 bases outside the gene matches.

The sample holds a few counts of this clone. The CDR3 region has the DNA TGTGCCAGCAGCCCGCAGGGACTAGCGGGAGAGTTGCATGAGCAGTTCTTC. Residues: CASSPQGLAGELHEQFF. V usage is TRBV3-1 (or the pseudogene TRBV3-2) and J usage is TRBJ2-1; 14 bases are a match to TRBD2. Trimming at V came to 4 bases and at J to 8 bases, leaving 10 bases not matched to a gene. The CDR3 has 17 residues. CDR1 LGHDT and CDR2 YNNKEL come from the germline V gene (reference sequence).

The V and J genes are TRBV30 and TRBJ1-2; tentative D call: TRBD1 (6 bases). The CDR3 extends over 11 amino acids. Germline values: CDR1 GTSNPN, CDR2 SVGIG (reference sequence). V was trimmed by 5 bases and J by 8 bases, leaving 12 bases between them. CDR3 bases: TGTGCCTGGGGTATAGGGGGAGGCTACACCTTC. Protein sequence: CAWGIGGGYTF.

The rearrangement uses TRBV4-1 and TRBJ2-1; the D is unclear. This CDR3 is 13 amino acids long. Trimming took off 1 base at V and 9 bases at J, with 10 bases between the two ends. Germline V gives CDR1 MGHRA, CDR2 YSYEKL. CDR3 bases: TGCGCCAGCAGCCAAGGGGCCGTCCGTGAGCAGTTCTTC. It codes for CASSQGAVREQFF.

The chain is built from TRBV4-2 and TRBJ2-1; no clear D gene. There are 15 residues in the CDR3. V lost 0 bases and J 9 bases, leaving 15 bases between the germline ends. The germline V gene has CDR1 LGHNA and CDR2 YNFKEQ. CDR3 sequence (DNA): TGTGCCAGCAGCCAAGAAGGCTCGAGGTTGGGTGAGCAGTTCTTC. This translates into CASSQEGSRLGEQFF.

There are a few counts of this clone. The chain carries TRBV18 and TRBJ2-7; unclear D gene. V lost 5 bases and J 4 bases, leaving 12 bases between the germline ends. The CDR3 is 13 residues long. Germline CDR1 and CDR2: KGHSH and LQKENI. For the CDR3, the DNA is TGTGCCAGCTCATCCGACTTGCCGTACGAGCAGTACTTC. Translated: CASSSDLPYEQYF.

The V and J genes are TRBV4-2 and TRBJ2-4; TRBD1 is a possible D gene (7 bases). CDR1 LGHNA and CDR2 YNFKEQ come from the germline V gene. This CDR3 has 18 residues. V was pared by 0 bases and J by 1 base, with 16 bases between. The CDR3 reads CASSQDPVQGGAKNIQYF. Written as DNA, the CDR3 is TGTGCCAGCAGCCAAGATCCCGTCCAGGGGGGCGCCAAAAACATTCAGTACTTC.

The chain uses TRBV19 and TRBJ1-5, with 10 bases aligning to TRBD1. Germline V gene data show CDR1 as LNHDA and CDR2 as SQIVND (reference sequence). V shed 3 bases, J shed 9 bases, and the junction held 8 bases outside the gene matches. CDR3 length: 15 residues. The CDR3 DNA reads TGTGCCAGTAGTATGGAGGGACAGGGGCCAAGGCCCCAGCATTTT. Its translation is CASSMEGQGPRPQHF.

The V gene is TRBV5-5, the J gene TRBJ2-7; TRBD1 might be the D (5 bases). Germline CDR1 and CDR2: SGHKS and YYEKEE (reference sequence). This CDR3 spans 15 amino acids. Trimming pared 1 base from V and 3 bases from J, leaving 14 bases between. The CDR3: CASSLSQGLGYEQYF. The CDR3 DNA follows: TGTGCCAGCAGCTTGAGCCAGGGCCTGGGCTACGAGCAGTACTTC.

The V call is TRBV6-5, the J call TRBJ2-3; 7 nucleotides align to TRBD2. CDR1 MNHEY and CDR2 SVGAGI come from the germline V gene. This CDR3 spans 14 amino acids. The junction had 10 bases not matched to a gene; V was cut back by 4 bases and J by 9 bases. The CDR3 nucleotides read TGTGCCAGCAGTTCACCCCATGCGGGAGCGACGCAGTATTTT. Amino acids: CASSSPHAGATQYF.

The V gene is TRBV5-5, the J gene TRBJ1-1; D remains ambiguous. V was clipped by 1 base and J by 4 bases, with 8 bases between them. The CDR3 totals 13 residues. From germline, CDR1 is SGHKS and CDR2 YYEKEE (reference sequence). CDR3 bases: TGTGCCAGCAGCTTGCTATCGGGCACTGAAGCTTTCTTT. Its protein product is CASSLLSGTEAFF.

The chain combines TRBV30 with TRBJ2-5; D call uncertain. This CDR3 has 14 residues. CDR1 and CDR2 from the germline V gene are GTSNPN and SVGIG (reference sequence). V was clipped by 0 bases and J by 5 bases, with 13 bases between them. CDR3 coding DNA: TGTGCCTGGAGTGTACGGGTAGGATGGGAGACCCAGTACTTC. Protein: CAWSVRVGWETQYF. The variable domain in full, with the rest retrieved from reference TRBV30 and TRBJ2-5, is SQTIHQWPATLVQPVGSPLSLECTVEGTSNPNLYWYRQAAGRGLQLLFYSVGIGQISSEVPQNLSASRPQDRQFILSSKKLLLSDSGFYLCAWSVRVGWETQYFGPGTRLLVL.

This clone appeared a single time. The chain is built from TRBV4-2 and TRBJ2-3; possibly TRBD1 for D (6 bases). Germline CDR1 and CDR2: LGHNA and YNFKEQ. This CDR3 has 15 amino acids. The V and J ends lost 2 bases and 0 bases respectively, with 9 bases between them. The chain's CDR3 is CASSQSTGSTDTQYF. As DNA, the CDR3 is TGTGCCAGCAGCCAAAGCACAGGGAGCACAGATACGCAGTATTTT.

V is TRBV7-3 and J is TRBJ2-1, with 8 positions matching TRBD1. Looked up from germline, CDR1 is SGHTA and CDR2 is FQGTGA. This CDR3 has 15 amino acids. V shed 4 bases, J shed 6 bases, and the junction held 8 bases outside the gene matches. The CDR3 loop is CASSSTGGTANEQFF. In DNA form, the CDR3 reads TGTGCCAGCAGCTCCACAGGGGGGACGGCCAATGAGCAGTTCTTC.

V gene TRBV7-9 combines with J gene TRBJ1-5; D possibly corresponds to TRBD1 (5 bases). The CDR3 length is 18 residues. The germline V and J ends were trimmed by 4 bases and 0 bases, with 19 bases remaining between them. Germline CDR1 SEHNR, CDR2 FQNEAQ (reference sequence). The CDR3 here is CASSSSPGGSHSNQPQHF. CDR3 bases: TGTGCCAGCAGCTCCTCACCGGGGGGGAGTCATAGCAATCAGCCCCAGCATTTT.

This sequence joins TRBV10-1 and TRBJ2-3, with TRBD1 matching over 7 bases. Germline V CDR1 and CDR2: WNHNN, SYGVQD (reference sequence). The CDR3 covers 15 residues. V was clipped by 3 bases and J by 1 base; unmatched bases: 4. CDR3 sequence reads: CASSDRQGGTDTQYF. The CDR3 bases are TGCGCCAGCAGTGATCGGCAGGGGGGCACAGATACGCAGTATTTT.

V and J are TRBV7-3 and TRBJ2-2; tentatively, D is TRBD2 (5 bases). V dropped 4 bases and J dropped 4 bases, with 10 bases sitting between them. The germline gives CDR1 SGHTA, CDR2 FQGTGA. The CDR3 length is 14 residues. CDR3 sequence reads: CASSSIGGTGELFF. The CDR3 bases are TGTGCCAGCAGCTCCATTGGAGGCACCGGGGAGCTGTTTTTT.

The chain uses TRBV29-1 and TRBJ2-6, with D uncertain. The ends were cut back, 5 bases at V and 1 base at J, with 6 bases in the middle. This CDR3 has 13 amino acids. CDR1 is SQVTM and CDR2 is ANQGSEA in the germline V gene. As DNA, the CDR3 is TGCAGCGTTCGCGCGTCTGGGGCCAACGTCCTGACTTTC. This gives the protein CSVRASGANVLTF.

This clone was picked up one time. This chain joins TRBV7-2 and TRBJ2-7, with TRBD2 as a possible D gene (5 bases). Germline V gene data show CDR1 as SGHTA and CDR2 as FQGNSA. CDR3 length equals 13 residues. The V and J ends lost 5 bases and 4 bases respectively, with 12 bases between them. The CDR3 DNA reads as TGTGCCAGCAGCAGGGAGAGGTGGTACGAGCAGTACTTC. Encoded protein: CASSRERWYEQYF.

V usage is TRBV18 and J usage is TRBJ2-1; D might be TRBD1 (6 bases). The ends were cut back, 4 bases at V and 12 bases at J, with 16 bases in the middle. The CDR3 has 13 amino acids. CDR1 is KGHSH, CDR2 LQKENI, per germline. The CDR3 loop is CASSLQGEGSQFF. The CDR3 nucleotides read TGTGCCAGCTCACTACAGGGAGAAGGTTCGCAGTTCTTC. Based on the CDR3 plus reference TRBV18 and TRBJ2-1, the full variable domain is NAGVMQNPRHLVRRRGQEARLRCSPMKGHSHVYWYRQLPEEGLKFMVYLQKENIIDESGMPKERFSAEFPKEGPSILRIQQVVRGDSAAYFCASSLQGEGSQFFGPGTRLTVL.